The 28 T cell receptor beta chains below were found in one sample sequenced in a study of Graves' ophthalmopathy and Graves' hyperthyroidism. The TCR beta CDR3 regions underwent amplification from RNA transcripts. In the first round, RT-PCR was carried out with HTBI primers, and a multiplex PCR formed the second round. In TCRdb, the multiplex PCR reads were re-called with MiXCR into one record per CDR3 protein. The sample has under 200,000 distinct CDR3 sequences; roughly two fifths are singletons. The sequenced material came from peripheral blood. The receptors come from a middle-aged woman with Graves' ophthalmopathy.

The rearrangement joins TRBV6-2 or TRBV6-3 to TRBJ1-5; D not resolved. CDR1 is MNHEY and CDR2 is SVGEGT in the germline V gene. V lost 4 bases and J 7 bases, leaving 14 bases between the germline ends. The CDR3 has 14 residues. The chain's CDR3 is CASSSRARRQPQHF. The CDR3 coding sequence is TGTGCCAGCAGTTCCCGGGCCAGGAGACAGCCCCAGCATTTT.

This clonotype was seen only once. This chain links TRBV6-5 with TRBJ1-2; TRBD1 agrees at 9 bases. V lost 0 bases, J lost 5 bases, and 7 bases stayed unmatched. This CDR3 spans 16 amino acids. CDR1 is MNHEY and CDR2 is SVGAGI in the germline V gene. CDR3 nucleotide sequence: TGTGCCAGCAGTTACTCCGGGACAGGGAGTAGTTATGGCTACACCTTC. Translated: CASSYSGTGSSYGYTF.

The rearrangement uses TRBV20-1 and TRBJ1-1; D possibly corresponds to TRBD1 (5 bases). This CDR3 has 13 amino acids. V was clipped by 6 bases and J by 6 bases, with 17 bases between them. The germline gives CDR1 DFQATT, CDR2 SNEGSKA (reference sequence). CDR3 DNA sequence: TGCAGTGCGGGGGGAGGGGTTTGGGCTGAAGCTTTCTTT. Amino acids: CSAGGGVWAEAFF.

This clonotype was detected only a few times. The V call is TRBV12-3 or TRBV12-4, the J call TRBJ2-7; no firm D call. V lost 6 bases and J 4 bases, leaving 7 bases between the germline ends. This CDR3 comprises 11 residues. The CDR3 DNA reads TGTGCCAGCAGCCACGCTTACGAGCAGTACTTC. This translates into CASSHAYEQYF.

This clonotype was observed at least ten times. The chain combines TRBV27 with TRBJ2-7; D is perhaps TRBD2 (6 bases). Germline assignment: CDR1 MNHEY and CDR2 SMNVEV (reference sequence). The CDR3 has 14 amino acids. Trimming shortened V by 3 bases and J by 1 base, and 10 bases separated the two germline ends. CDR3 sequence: CASSFLAESYEQYF. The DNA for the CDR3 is TGTGCCAGCAGTTTCTTAGCGGAATCCTACGAGCAGTACTTC.

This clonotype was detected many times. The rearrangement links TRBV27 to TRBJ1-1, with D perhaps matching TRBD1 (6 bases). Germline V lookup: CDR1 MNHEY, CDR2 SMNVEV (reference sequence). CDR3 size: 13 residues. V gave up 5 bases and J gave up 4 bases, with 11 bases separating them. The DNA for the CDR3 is TGTGCCAGCAGTCCCAGGGGTGTCACTGAAGCTTTCTTT. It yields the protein CASSPRGVTEAFF.

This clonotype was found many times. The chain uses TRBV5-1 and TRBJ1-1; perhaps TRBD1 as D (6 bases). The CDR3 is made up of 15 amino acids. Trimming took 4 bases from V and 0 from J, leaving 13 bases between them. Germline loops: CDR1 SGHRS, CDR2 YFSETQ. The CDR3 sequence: CASSLRTVMNTEAFF. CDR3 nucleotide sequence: TGCGCCAGCAGCCTACGGACAGTCATGAACACTGAAGCTTTCTTT.

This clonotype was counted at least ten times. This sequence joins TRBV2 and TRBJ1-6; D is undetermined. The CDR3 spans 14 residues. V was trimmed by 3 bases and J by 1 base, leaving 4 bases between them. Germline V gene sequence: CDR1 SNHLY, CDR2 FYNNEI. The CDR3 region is CASSDSSYNSPLHF. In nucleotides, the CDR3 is TGTGCCAGCAGTGACAGTTCCTATAATTCACCCCTCCACTTT.

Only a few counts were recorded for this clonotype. The CDR3 here is CASSYSEGNRAFF. DNA of the CDR3: TGTGCCAGCAGTTACTCGGAGGGGAACAGAGCTTTCTTT. V is TRBV6-5 and J is TRBJ1-1, with D perhaps matching TRBD1 (5 bases). Germline loops: CDR1 MNHEY, CDR2 SVGAGI. V was cut by 0 bases and J by 10 bases, with 12 bases left in between. The CDR3 has 13 residues.

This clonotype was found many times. The CDR3 loop reads CASSGRVWRDGEQYF. CDR3 sequence (DNA): TGTGCCAGCAGTGGCAGGGTTTGGAGGGACGGCGAGCAGTACTTC. This rearrangement joins TRBV6-1 to TRBJ2-7; D possibly corresponds to TRBD2 (6 bases). Germline CDR1 MNHNS, CDR2 SASEGT. This CDR3 has 15 residues. The V and J ends lost 4 bases and 6 bases respectively, with 19 bases between them.

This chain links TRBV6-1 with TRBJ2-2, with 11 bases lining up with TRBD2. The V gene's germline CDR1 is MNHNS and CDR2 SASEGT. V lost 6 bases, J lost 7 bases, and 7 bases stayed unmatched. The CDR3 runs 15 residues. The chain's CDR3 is CASSDSGRDIGELFF. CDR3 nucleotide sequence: TGTGCCAGCAGCGATAGCGGGAGGGATATCGGGGAGCTGTTTTTT.

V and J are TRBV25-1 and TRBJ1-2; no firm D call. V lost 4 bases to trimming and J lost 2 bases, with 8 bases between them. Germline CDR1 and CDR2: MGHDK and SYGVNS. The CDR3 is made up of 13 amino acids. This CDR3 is CASSGRQNYGYTF. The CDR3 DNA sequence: TGTGCCAGCAGTGGGCGGCAAAACTATGGCTACACCTTC.

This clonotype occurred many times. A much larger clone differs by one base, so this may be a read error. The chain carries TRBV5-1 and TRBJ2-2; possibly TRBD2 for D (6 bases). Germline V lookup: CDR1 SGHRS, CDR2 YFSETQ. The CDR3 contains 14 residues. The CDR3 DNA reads TGCGCCAGCAGCCCCCTGATGGGCGCCGGGGGGCTGTTTTTT. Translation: CASSPLMGAGGLFF.

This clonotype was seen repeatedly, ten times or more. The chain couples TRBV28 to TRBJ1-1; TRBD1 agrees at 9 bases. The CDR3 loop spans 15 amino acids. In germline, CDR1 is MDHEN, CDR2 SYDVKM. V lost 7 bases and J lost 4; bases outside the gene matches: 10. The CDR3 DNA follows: TGTGCCAGCACTGGGACAGGGCTGTTGGTCACTGAAGCTTTCTTT. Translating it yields CASTGTGLLVTEAFF.

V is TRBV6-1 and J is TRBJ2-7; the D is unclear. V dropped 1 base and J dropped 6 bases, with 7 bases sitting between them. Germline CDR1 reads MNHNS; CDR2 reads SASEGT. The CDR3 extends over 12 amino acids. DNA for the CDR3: TGTGCCAGCAGTGAAGACGTCCGCGAGCAGTACTTC. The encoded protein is CASSEDVREQYF.

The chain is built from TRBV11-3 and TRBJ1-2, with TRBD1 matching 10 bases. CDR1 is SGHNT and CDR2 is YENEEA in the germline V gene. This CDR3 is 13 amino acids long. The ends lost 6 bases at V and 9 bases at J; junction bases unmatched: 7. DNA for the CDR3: TGTGCCAGCAGTCGAGACAGGGGGCATCGCTACACCTTC. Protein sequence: CASSRDRGHRYTF.

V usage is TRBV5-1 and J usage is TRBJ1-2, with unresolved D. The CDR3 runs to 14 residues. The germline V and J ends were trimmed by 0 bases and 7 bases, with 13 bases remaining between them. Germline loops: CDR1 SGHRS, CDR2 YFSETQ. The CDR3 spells CASSLASQEGGYTF. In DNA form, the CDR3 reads TGCGCCAGCAGCTTGGCCTCCCAGGAGGGTGGCTACACCTTC.

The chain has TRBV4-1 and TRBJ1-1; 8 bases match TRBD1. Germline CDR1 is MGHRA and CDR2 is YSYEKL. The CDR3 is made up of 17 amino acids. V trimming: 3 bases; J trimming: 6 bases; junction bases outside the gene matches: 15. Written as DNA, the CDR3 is TGCGCCAGCAGCCAGGTTGGGTGGGGCAGGGGGCATGCTGAAGCTTTCTTT. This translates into CASSQVGWGRGHAEAFF.

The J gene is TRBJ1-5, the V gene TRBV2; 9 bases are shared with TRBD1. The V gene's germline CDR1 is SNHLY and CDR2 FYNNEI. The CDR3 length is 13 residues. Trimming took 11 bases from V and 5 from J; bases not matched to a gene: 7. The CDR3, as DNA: TGTGCCGTTCACCGGACAGGGGATCAGCCCCAGCATTTT. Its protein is CAVHRTGDQPQHF.

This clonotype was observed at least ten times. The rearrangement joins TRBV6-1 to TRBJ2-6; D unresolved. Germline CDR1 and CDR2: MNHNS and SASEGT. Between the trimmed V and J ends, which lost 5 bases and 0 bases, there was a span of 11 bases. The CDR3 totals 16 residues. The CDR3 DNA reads TGTGCCAGCAGTCCACGACCGAGCTCTGGGGCCAACGTCCTGACTTTC. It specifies CASSPRPSSGANVLTF.

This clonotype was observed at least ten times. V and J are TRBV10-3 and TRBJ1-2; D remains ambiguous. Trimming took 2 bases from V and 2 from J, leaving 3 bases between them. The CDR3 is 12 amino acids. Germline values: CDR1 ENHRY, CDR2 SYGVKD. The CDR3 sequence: CAISEVNYGYTF. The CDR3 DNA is TGTGCCATCAGTGAGGTCAACTATGGCTACACCTTC.

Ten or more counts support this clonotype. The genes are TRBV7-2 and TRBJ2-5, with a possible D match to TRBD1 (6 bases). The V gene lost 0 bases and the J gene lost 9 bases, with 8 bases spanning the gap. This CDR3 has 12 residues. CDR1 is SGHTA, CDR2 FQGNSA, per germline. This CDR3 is CASSLAQGPQYF. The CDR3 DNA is TGTGCCAGCAGCTTAGCGCAGGGGCCCCAGTACTTC.

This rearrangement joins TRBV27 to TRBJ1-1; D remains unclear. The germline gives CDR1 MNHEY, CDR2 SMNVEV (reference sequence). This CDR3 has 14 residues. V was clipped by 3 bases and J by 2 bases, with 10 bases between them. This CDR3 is CASSFGMGNTEAFF. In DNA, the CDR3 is TGTGCCAGCAGTTTTGGCATGGGTAACACTGAAGCTTTCTTT.

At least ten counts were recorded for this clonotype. The CDR3: CASSPKGQGAYEQYF. The CDR3 region has the DNA TGTGCCAGCAGCCCGAAAGGACAGGGGGCCTACGAGCAGTACTTC. The rearrangement joins TRBV9 to TRBJ2-7; the match to TRBD1 covers 10 bases. This CDR3 has 15 residues. With V trimmed by 4 bases and J by 2 bases, 6 bases remained unmatched. Germline-derived CDR1 and CDR2 are SGDLS and YYNGEE.

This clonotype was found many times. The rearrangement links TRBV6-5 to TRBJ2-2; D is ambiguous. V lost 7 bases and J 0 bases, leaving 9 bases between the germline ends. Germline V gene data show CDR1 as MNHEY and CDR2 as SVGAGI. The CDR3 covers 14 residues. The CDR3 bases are TGTGCCAGCACCACGGGCCCGAACACCGGGGAGCTGTTTTTT. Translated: CASTTGPNTGELFF.

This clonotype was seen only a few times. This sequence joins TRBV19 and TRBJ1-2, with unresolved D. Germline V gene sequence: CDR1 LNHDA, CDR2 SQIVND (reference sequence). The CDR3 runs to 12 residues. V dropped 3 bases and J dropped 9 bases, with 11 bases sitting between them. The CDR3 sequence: CASSINGRSYTF. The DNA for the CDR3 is TGTGCCAGTAGTATCAACGGACGGAGCTACACCTTC.

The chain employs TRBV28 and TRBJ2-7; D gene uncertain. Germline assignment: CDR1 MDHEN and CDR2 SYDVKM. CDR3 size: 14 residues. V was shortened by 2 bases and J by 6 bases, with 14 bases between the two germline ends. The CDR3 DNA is TGTGCCAGCAGTTTAGGGCTGGCCTTGGTCGAGCAGTACTTC. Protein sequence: CASSLGLALVEQYF.

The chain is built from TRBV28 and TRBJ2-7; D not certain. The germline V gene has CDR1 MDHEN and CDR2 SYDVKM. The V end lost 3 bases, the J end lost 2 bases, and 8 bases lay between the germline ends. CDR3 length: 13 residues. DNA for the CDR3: TGTGCCAGCAGTTTTTCTAGGCCCTACGAGCAGTACTTC. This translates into CASSFSRPYEQYF. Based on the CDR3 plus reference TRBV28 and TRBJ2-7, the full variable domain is DVKVTQSSRYLVKRTGEKVFLECVQDMDHENMFWYRQDPGLGLRLIYFSYDVKMKEKGDIPEGYSVSREKKERFSLILESASTNQTSMYLCASSFSRPYEQYFGPGTRLTVT.